This T cell receptor beta chain is from a study of OX40 agonist ivuxolimab in advanced cancers. At the level of the study: Patients undergoing dose escalation presented with hepatocellular carcinoma, melanoma, renal cell or head and neck cancer. Study results and limitations: It was not determined which antigens were specifically recognized by the peripheral T cells that had undergone clonal expansion.

The repertoire was sequenced with immunoSEQ multiplex PCR; TCRdb's copy has only in-frame clones and lacks some. The data show about 74,000 clones, 84% seen once. J lost 2 bases, V lost 6 bases, and 6 bases had no gene match. The germline gives CDR1 LNHDA, CDR2 SQIVND (reference sequence). This CDR3 has 15 amino acids. Worth noting for this clone: Its antigen is currently unknown.

The sequenced sample was CD4+ or CD8+ T cells sorted from blood, obtained in a trial of the OX40 agonist ivuxolimab. This clonotype was sampled from an adult with an advanced solid tumor such as melanoma, head and neck, liver or kidney cancer. J is TRBJ2-5 and V is TRBV19; 10 bases line up with TRBD2. CDR3 region: CASRAGAGGQETQYF. The CDR3 bases are TGTGCCAGTAGGGCTGGAGCGGGGGGGCAAGAGACCCAGTACTTC.